The present TCR beta chain was sequenced within a study of T cell repertoires in cytomegalovirus infection. Study as a whole: It was the public TCR beta signatures that indicated both CMV infection and matching HLA type.

Points from the study as a whole: Carriers of CMV plus the relevant HLA were identified by cumulative public TCR beta family frequency. Predominance within the ex vivo response was attributable to HLA-C-restricted CMV-specific TCR beta clonotypes.

CDR3 length equals 14 residues. V was trimmed by 5 bases and J by 2 bases, leaving 13 bases between them. Germline V lookup: CDR1 LNHDA, CDR2 SQIVND (reference sequence). TCRdb reanalysed the reads using MiXCR and keeps one entry per CDR3 protein. The sample has more than 500,000 distinct CDR3 sequences; 15% to 20% are singletons. This clonotype was counted ten times or more. The antigen is undetermined. The chain has TRBV19 and TRBJ2-7; perhaps TRBD1 as D (6 bases). The receptor was derived from a human donor in good health (CMV status not recorded). Some clones in this sample may be carry-over from other donors' samples. The specimen sequenced was CD8+ T cells from PBMCs. The CDR3 reads CASSRKGVAYEQYF. CDR3 bases: TGTGCCAGTAGTCGAAAGGGGGTGGCCTACGAGCAGTACTTC.